This T cell receptor (beta chain) appears in the sequencing data of a study of cytomegalovirus exposure and HLA in healthy donors. J gave up 5 bases and V 4 bases, and 6 bases lay outside the gene matches. This CDR3 spans 13 amino acids. Per the germline V gene, CDR1 is SGHDT and CDR2 is YYEEEE. The PCR was carried out with 60 Vbeta primers and 13 Jbeta primers. Measured with immunoSEQ multiplex PCR; TCRdb has only the in-frame clones, and not every one. Here the sample spans 110,000 to 150,000 clones, about 75% being singletons. This chain uses TRBV5-6 with TRBJ2-7; 7 nucleotides align to TRBD2. The receptor's source is a woman in her thirties in good health and CMV-seronegative. The sequenced material came from PBMCs. The CDR3 DNA sequence: TGTGCCAGCAGCGGGATCGGGGGGAACGAGCAGTACTTC. Protein sequence: CASSGIGGNEQYF.